Listed below are T cell receptor beta chains from one sample, sequenced in a study of T cells in Graves' hyperthyroidism and ophthalmopathy. TCRdb re-called the multiplex PCR reads with MiXCR, one entry per CDR3 protein. The profile shows approximately 330,000 distinct CDR3 sequences, approximately 13% of them singletons. Sequenced: blood. The receptor source for this set is a woman between 40 and 50 years old with Graves' ophthalmopathy. CDR3s include the opening cysteine and the closing phenylalanine or tryptophan. A D gene is named only where the DNA matches it firmly. Clone sizes are given selectively: once, few, many, or a class where the clone is expanded.

>TRBJ2-2|many|.|TRBV27
CASGYKKTGELFF
TGTGCCAGCGGATATAAGAAAACCGGGGAGCTGTTTTTT
>TRBJ2-1|.|.|TRBV19
CASSARSSSYNEQFF
TGTGCCAGTAGTGCCCGGTCGAGCTCCTACAATGAGCAGTTCTTC
>TRBJ2-1|few|.|TRBV7-6
CASTPTRTHNEQFF
TGTGCCAGCACCCCAACAAGGACCCACAATGAGCAGTTCTTC
>TRBJ2-1|.|TRBD2|TRBV7-9
CASSSRLAGPLSSYNEQFF
TGTGCCAGCAGCTCCCGACTAGCGGGGCCCCTGAGCTCCTACAATGAGCAGTTCTTC
>TRBJ2-1|.|.|TRBV11-2
CASSKSLVNEQFF
TGTGCCAGCAGTAAATCCCTAGTTAATGAGCAGTTCTTC
>TRBJ1-1|many|.|TRBV19
CASSIFPGMNTEAFF
TGTGCCAGTAGTATTTTTCCCGGGATGAACACTGAAGCTTTCTTT
>TRBJ1-2|.|TRBD1|TRBV10-3
CAISATGTGDPNGYTF
TGTGCCATCAGTGCCACCGGGACAGGGGACCCTAATGGCTACACCTTC
>TRBJ2-3|few|TRBD2|TRBV24-1
CATSGRGGADTQYF
TGTGCCACCAGTGGGCGGGGGGGCGCAGATACGCAGTATTTT
>TRBJ2-2|.|.|TRBV19
CASNTPGGAGELFF
TGTGCCAGTAATACCCCGGGGGGCGCCGGGGAGCTGTTTTTT
>TRBJ1-3|.|.|TRBV5-4
CASSLGGTDSGNTIYF
TGTGCCAGCAGCTTGGGCGGGACCGACTCTGGAAACACCATATATTTT
>TRBJ2-3|.|.|TRBV11-2
CASSPPDTQYF
TGTGCCAGCAGCCCGCCAGATACGCAGTATTTT
>TRBJ1-5|few|.|TRBV5-6
CASSIYGGGPRPQHF
TGTGCCAGCAGTATATATGGGGGGGGCCCCCGGCCCCAGCATTTT
>TRBJ2-7|many|.|TRBV5-5
CASSLHSGSYEQYF
TGTGCCAGCAGCTTGCATTCGGGCAGCTACGAGCAGTACTTC
>TRBJ1-1|many|.|TRBV7-2
CASSFSHKNTEAFF
TGTGCCAGCAGCTTTTCTCACAAGAACACTGAAGCTTTCTTT
>TRBJ1-3|many|.|TRBV6-1
CASSAGLGNTIYF
TGTGCCAGCAGTGCGGGCCTCGGAAACACCATATATTTT